The sequence of this T cell receptor (beta chain) was determined in a study of T cells in tuberculosis. Turning to the study itself: In South Africa, adults with active tuberculosis were compared with IGRA-negative and latently infected IGRA-positive adolescents.

In regard to this clone: Antigen unknown.

Libraries were prepared by immunoSEQ multiplex PCR; TCRdb keeps only in-frame clonotypes and omits some of them. The sample includes around 38,000 clones, 95% of them seen just once. The study's findings and limits: Active tuberculosis TCR-alpha repertoires lay closer to GMM-specific TCRs than IGRA-negative controls, suggesting clonal expansion.

The CDR3 spans 14 residues. Looked up from germline, CDR1 is LNHNV and CDR2 is YYDKDF (reference sequence). With 0 bases removed from V and 4 bases from J, the gap between germline ends came to 10 bases. The rearrangement joins TRBV15 to TRBJ2-7; weak D call: TRBD1 (5 bases). The source material was PBMCs. This clonotype originated in a donor aged 10-29 years with latent tuberculosis or without tuberculosis infection. As DNA, the CDR3 is TGTGCCACCAGCAGAGAATGGGGCTGGTACGAGCAGTACTTC. Its translation: CATSREWGWYEQYF.